The 21 T cell receptor beta chains given below trace back to one sample, sequenced in a study of T cells in Graves' hyperthyroidism and ophthalmopathy (dated 2019 in TCRdb). The library was built by means of multiplex PCR. The instrument given in TCRdb is Illumina HiSeq 2000. The TCR beta CDR3 regions were amplified from the RNA transcripts. A first-round RT-PCR of the TCR CDR3 used the HTBI primer set with the Qiagen OneStep RT-PCR kit. TCRdb reran the public reads through fastp at Q25 and MiXCR, keeping productive beta chains. Entries are consolidated by CDR3 protein sequence, retaining the most common genes and DNA. For this sample the table gives 300,000 or so distinct CDR3 sequences, of which under 25% were detected only once. The biggest ten clones account for over 45% of the sample. Input material: blood. The receptors derive from a woman between 50 and 59 years old with Graves' hyperthyroidism.

The V call is TRBV20-1, the J call TRBJ2-5; D remains unclear. The CDR3 spans 14 residues. V was cut by 1 base and J by 5 bases, with 14 bases left in between. The germline CDR1 and CDR2 sequences are DFQATT and SNEGSKA (reference sequence). CDR3 residues: CSARAEYGGETQYF. DNA for the CDR3: TGCAGTGCTAGAGCGGAATACGGTGGGGAGACCCAGTACTTC.

This clonotype was counted once. J is TRBJ2-1 and V is TRBV28; D is uncertain. V lost 8 bases and J lost 7, with 24 bases in between. Germline V gene lookup returns CDR1 MDHEN and CDR2 SYDVKM. This CDR3 region has 16 residues. CDR3: CASLSTLTTIQNEQFF. The CDR3, as DNA: TGTGCCAGCTTATCGACCCTTACCACGATACAAAATGAGCAGTTCTTC.

The rearrangement uses TRBV10-3 and TRBJ1-1; D is unclear. The CDR3 length is 15 residues. V lost 4 bases, J lost 1 base, and 13 bases lay in between. CDR1 and CDR2 from the germline V gene are ENHRY and SYGVKD. The CDR3 DNA follows: TGTGCCATCAGTGTTCCCGGGAGGGAGAACACTGAAGCTTTCTTT. This encodes CAISVPGRENTEAFF.

This clonotype was seen many times. The J gene is TRBJ1-5, the V gene TRBV6-1, with unresolved D. V dropped 1 base and J dropped 6 bases, with 4 bases sitting between them. The CDR3 is 12 amino acids. Germline assignment: CDR1 MNHNS and CDR2 SASEGT. The CDR3: CASSEGRQPQHF. The CDR3 bases are TGTGCCAGCAGTGAAGGTCGTCAGCCCCAGCATTTT.

This clonotype was counted at least ten times. The V gene is TRBV28, the J gene TRBJ1-2; D remains ambiguous. Germline V CDR1 and CDR2: MDHEN, SYDVKM. CDR3 length equals 18 residues. Trimming left V 5 bases short and J 0 bases short, with 22 bases between. The CDR3 DNA is TGTGCCAGCAGTCCCCTCACGGTGTTTGTCGTCACTAACTATGGCTACACCTTC. This encodes CASSPLTVFVVTNYGYTF.

The chain has TRBV19 and TRBJ2-2; possibly TRBD2 for D (7 bases). This CDR3 is 17 amino acids long. Trimming removed 5 bases at V and 2 bases at J, with 18 bases between. Germline CDR1 LNHDA, CDR2 SQIVND (reference sequence). CDR3 in DNA: TGTGCCAGTAGTCTCAGCGGGACACTCCTAAACACCGGGGAGCTGTTTTTT. It translates to CASSLSGTLLNTGELFF. The whole variable domain, remainder taken from reference TRBV19 and TRBJ2-2, is DGGITQSPKYLFRKEGQNVTLSCEQNLNHDAMYWYRQDPGQGLRLIYYSQIVNDFQKGDIAEGYSVSREKKESFPLTVTSAQKNPTAFYLCASSLSGTLLNTGELFFGEGSRLTVL.

The chain is built from TRBV6-5 and TRBJ2-6, with 8 bases identical to TRBD2. CDR1 and CDR2 (germline): MNHEY, SVGAGI. CDR3 size: 16 residues. Germline trimming cut 1 base from V and 4 bases from J; bases unmatched to any gene: 3. The CDR3 nucleotides read TGTGCCAGCAGTTACTTAGCGGGAACCGGGGCCAACGTCCTGACTTTC. It encodes CASSYLAGTGANVLTF.

This clonotype has ten or more counts. The chain joins TRBV20-1 to TRBJ2-2; TRBD2 matches 8 bases. V lost 0 bases and J lost 5; bases outside the gene matches: 5. The CDR3 is 15 amino acids. Germline CDR1 reads DFQATT; CDR2 reads SNEGSKA (reference sequence). CDR3 region: CSARDPGGLTGELFF. CDR3 coding DNA: TGCAGTGCTAGAGACCCGGGGGGGCTAACCGGGGAGCTGTTTTTT.

The chain carries TRBV2 and TRBJ1-1, with D possibly TRBD1 on 6 matching bases. The CDR3 has 16 amino acids. Germline V gene data show CDR1 as SNHLY and CDR2 as FYNNEI. Trimming left V 5 bases short and J 1 base short, with 17 bases between. The DNA of the CDR3 is TGTGCCAGCAGTTTATGGGCGGGGGGACAGAACACTGAAGCTTTCTTT. Translating gives CASSLWAGGQNTEAFF.

This clonotype was seen only a few times. This rearrangement joins TRBV2 to TRBJ1-5; no clear D gene. The CDR3 covers 14 residues. Germline lookup yields CDR1 SNHLY and CDR2 FYNNEI. The ends were cut back, 7 bases at V and 0 bases at J, with 10 bases in the middle. The CDR3 nucleotides are TGTGCCAGCACAGTGGGTAATAGCAATCAGCCCCAGCATTTT. It yields the protein CASTVGNSNQPQHF. Complete variable domain (other parts from reference TRBV2 and TRBJ1-5): EPEVTQTPSHQVTQMGQEVILRCVPISNHLYFYWYRQILGQKVEFLVSFYNNEISEKSEIFDDQFSVERPDGSNFTLKIRSTKLEDSAMYFCASTVGNSNQPQHFGDGTRLSIL.

With regard to this clonotype: At one end, the junction sequence differs from germline, possibly due to a read error. The chain employs TRBV28 and TRBJ2-5; TRBD2 matches 11 bases. The CDR3 spans 17 residues. Germline assignment: CDR1 MDHEN and CDR2 SYDVKM. The CDR3 sequence is CAGSTLPGTSGQETQYF. The CDR3 DNA reads as TGTGCCGGCAGCACACTACCCGGGACTAGCGGCCAAGAGACCCAGTACTTC.

This CDR3 is CASSHTTGGSKGYTF. The CDR3 DNA reads as TGTGCCAGCAGCCATACAACAGGGGGTAGTAAGGGCTACACCTTC. The chain carries TRBV4-2 and TRBJ1-2, with 8 positions matching TRBD1. Germline V CDR1 and CDR2: LGHNA, YNFKEQ. Unmatched junction bases numbered 11, after V lost 3 bases and J lost 8 bases. The CDR3 runs 15 residues.

This chain connects TRBV12-5 to TRBJ1-1; perhaps TRBD1 as D (6 bases). Looked up from germline, CDR1 is LGHNT and CDR2 is FRNRAP. The CDR3 is 14 residues long. Trimming stripped 7 bases from V and 3 bases from J, with 15 bases between. Here the CDR3 reads CASARMGGDTEAFF. In DNA, the CDR3 is TGTGCTAGTGCCCGGATGGGGGGCGACACTGAAGCTTTCTTT.

This clonotype has a count of ten or more. This rearrangement joins TRBV5-1 to TRBJ2-7, with TRBD2 identical over 10 bases. The J segment lost 2 bases and the V segment lost 0 bases, leaving 5 bases of the junction unmatched. The CDR3 covers 16 residues. Germline CDR1 reads SGHRS; CDR2 reads YFSETQ. CDR3 in DNA: TGCGCCAGCAGCTTGGATTCTAGCGGGAGTACCTACGAGCAGTACTTC. Its protein is CASSLDSSGSTYEQYF.

This clonotype was picked up many times. The chain links TRBV12-3 or TRBV12-4 to TRBJ2-6; D not certain. V was clipped by 5 bases and J by 5 bases, with 10 bases between them. This CDR3 has 14 residues. The CDR3 DNA reads TGTGCCAGCAGTACCCTTCTGAGGGCCAACGTCCTGACTTTC. Its protein product is CASSTLLRANVLTF.

This clonotype showed up many times. The chain joins TRBV6-1 to TRBJ1-1; D is unresolved. With 7 bases removed from V and 5 bases from J, the gap between germline ends came to 17 bases. CDR1 and CDR2 from the germline V gene are MNHNS and SASEGT. The CDR3 is 14 residues long. The CDR3 sequence: CASIAVSAGTEAFF. The DNA of the CDR3 is TGTGCCAGCATTGCAGTGAGTGCGGGGACTGAAGCTTTCTTT.

This clonotype was picked up many times. The chain combines TRBV5-1 with TRBJ2-3; no clear D. The CDR3 runs to 14 residues. The ends were cut back, 1 base at V and 4 bases at J, with 10 bases in the middle. Looked up from germline, CDR1 is SGHRS and CDR2 is YFSETQ. Here the CDR3 reads CASSLKASPDTQYF. CDR3 DNA sequence: TGCGCCAGCAGCTTGAAGGCTAGTCCAGATACGCAGTATTTT.

This clonotype was seen at least ten times. The CDR3 spells CASSLYEYTQYF. The CDR3 coding sequence is TGTGCCAGCAGTTTATACGAATATACGCAGTATTTT. The V gene is TRBV28, the J gene TRBJ2-3, with D hard to call. The CDR3 is made up of 12 amino acids. CDR1 and CDR2 from the germline V gene are MDHEN and SYDVKM. With 1 base removed from V and 7 bases from J, the gap between germline ends came to 6 bases.

V usage is TRBV18 and J usage is TRBJ2-4; 8 nucleotides match TRBD1. Germline assignment: CDR1 KGHSH and CDR2 LQKENI. The junction had 8 bases not matched to a gene; V was cut back by 4 bases and J by 3 bases. This CDR3 spans 16 amino acids. CDR3 sequence: CASSHLPQGGKNIQYF. CDR3 nucleotides: TGTGCCAGCTCACACCTACCACAGGGGGGCAAAAACATTCAGTACTTC.

A few counts support this clonotype. The genes are TRBV5-1 and TRBJ1-4, with 10 bases that match TRBD1. CDR3 size: 14 residues. The V gene end was trimmed by 4 bases and the J gene end by 10 bases; junction bases not matched to a gene: 7. Germline CDR1 reads SGHRS; CDR2 reads YFSETQ. The CDR3 reads CASSLKTGGGKLFF. Here the CDR3 DNA reads TGCGCCAGCAGCCTAAAGACAGGGGGCGGAAAACTGTTTTTT.

The DNA of the CDR3 is TGTGCCAGCAGTTTATTGACCCCGGGTACGCAGTATTTT. Protein product: CASSLLTPGTQYF. This chain links TRBV11-1 with TRBJ2-3; D is unresolved. The germline CDR1 and CDR2 sequences are SGHAT and FQDESV (reference sequence). This CDR3 contains 13 residues. The germline V and J ends were trimmed by 6 bases and 8 bases, with 15 bases remaining between them.